The next 19 T cell receptor beta chains were all read from a single sample in a study of blood T cell repertoires in COVID-19. Sequencing used immunoSEQ multiplex PCR; TCRdb keeps in-frame clones, though not all of them. The sample has 310,000 or so clones; about 87% are singletons. The sequencing sample was made of PBMCs or T cells enriched from blood (not recorded which). The receptors stem from a woman younger than 30 who had recovered from COVID-19.

The CDR3 sequence: CASTGRWNTGELFF. The CDR3 region has the DNA TGTGCCAGCACAGGCCGGTGGAACACCGGGGAGCTGTTTTTT. The chain recombines TRBV6-5 with TRBJ2-2; unclear D gene. Per the germline V gene, CDR1 is MNHEY and CDR2 is SVGAGI. V lost 7 bases and J lost 1, with 10 bases in between. This CDR3 region has 14 residues.

This chain connects TRBV15 to TRBJ1-5; 9 bases are shared with TRBD1. Looked up from germline, CDR1 is LNHNV and CDR2 is YYDKDF (reference sequence). This CDR3 comprises 15 residues. The V and J ends lost 3 bases and 6 bases, in that order; junction bases with no gene match: 6. The CDR3 region is CATSRGQGHTQPQHF. The CDR3 DNA reads as TGTGCCACCAGCAGGGGACAGGGCCACACTCAGCCCCAGCATTTT.

This chain joins TRBV6-5 and TRBJ1-4, with D possibly matching TRBD1 (5 bases). Trimming took off 0 bases at V and 5 bases at J, with 13 bases between the two ends. The CDR3 extends over 16 amino acids. CDR1 MNHEY and CDR2 SVGAGI come from the germline V gene. CDR3 amino acids: CASSYSWGVENEKLFF. In DNA form, the CDR3 reads TGTGCCAGCAGTTACTCATGGGGGGTAGAGAATGAAAAACTGTTTTTT.

V usage is TRBV9 and J usage is TRBJ2-5; no clear D gene. This CDR3 is 13 amino acids long. CDR1 and CDR2 from the germline V gene are SGDLS and YYNGEE. Between the trimmed V and J ends, which lost 0 bases and 5 bases, there was a span of 8 bases. The CDR3 reads CASSVDEEETQYF. DNA for the CDR3: TGTGCCAGCAGCGTAGATGAGGAGGAGACCCAGTACTTC.

V is TRBV7-2 and J is TRBJ2-7; the D gene is possibly TRBD1 (6 bases). There are 17 residues in the CDR3. V lost 1 base, J lost 4 bases, and 20 bases lay in between. Looked up from germline, CDR1 is SGHTA and CDR2 is FQGNSA. CDR3 sequence reads: CASSLGQGYAEAYEQYF. Here the CDR3 DNA reads TGTGCCAGCAGCTTAGGCCAGGGGTACGCGGAGGCGTACGAGCAGTACTTC.

This chain connects TRBV5-1 to TRBJ1-4; the match to TRBD1 covers 7 bases. Germline trimming cut 4 bases from V and 9 bases from J; bases unmatched to any gene: 9. The CDR3 runs 14 residues. Germline lookup yields CDR1 SGHRS and CDR2 YFSETQ. The CDR3 protein is CASSEGTVHKKLFF. In DNA form, the CDR3 reads TGCGCCAGCAGCGAAGGGACAGTGCATAAAAAACTGTTTTTT.

The chain is built from TRBV7-8 and TRBJ1-1; tentative D call: TRBD1 (6 bases). The CDR3 runs 13 residues. Trimming stripped 2 bases from V and 4 bases from J, with 8 bases between. Per the germline V gene, CDR1 is SGHVS and CDR2 is FQNEAQ. The CDR3 loop reads CASSLQGSTEAFF. CDR3 bases: TGTGCCAGCAGCTTACAGGGGTCCACTGAAGCTTTCTTT.

This clone was counted many times. The chain links TRBV2 to TRBJ1-2, with 9 bases identical to TRBD1. V trimming: 6 bases; J trimming: 6 bases; junction bases outside the gene matches: 8. The CDR3 is made up of 14 amino acids. CDR1 and CDR2 (germline): SNHLY, FYNNEI. The CDR3 is CASSTTGQGDGYTF. The CDR3 DNA is TGTGCCAGCAGCACAACGGGACAGGGTGATGGCTACACCTTC.

The rearrangement joins TRBV5-1 to TRBJ1-1; D is ambiguous. Germline V gives CDR1 SGHRS, CDR2 YFSETQ. Deletions cut 0 bases from V and 1 base from J, with 13 bases between. This CDR3 comprises 16 residues. As DNA, the CDR3 is TGCGCCAGCAGCTTGGCTTTCCTGACTGGGAACACTGAAGCTTTCTTT. It encodes CASSLAFLTGNTEAFF.

This sequence joins TRBV7-8 and TRBJ1-5, with D perhaps TRBD1 (6 bases). This CDR3 is built from 14 residues. Germline CDR1 SGHVS, CDR2 FQNEAQ. V lost 8 bases and J 5 bases, leaving 16 bases between the germline ends. The CDR3 spells CASGPRDIYQPQHF. As DNA, the CDR3 is TGTGCCAGCGGGCCCAGGGACATTTATCAGCCCCAGCATTTT.

V is TRBV9 and J is TRBJ2-7; possible D gene TRBD2, 6 bases. Deletions cut 0 bases from V and 0 bases from J, with 10 bases between. CDR1 is SGDLS, CDR2 YYNGEE, per germline. This CDR3 has 15 amino acids. The CDR3 coding sequence is TGTGCCAGCAGCGTAGCGGTTAGCGGCTCCTACGAGCAGTACTTC. Its protein product is CASSVAVSGSYEQYF.

Details on this clone: Other nucleotide sequences in the sample specify the same CDR3. CDR3 residues: CASSVAGTSGYEQYF. The CDR3 nucleotides are TGTGCCAGCAGCGTGGCCGGGACTAGCGGCTACGAGCAGTACTTC. This chain uses TRBV9 with TRBJ2-7; 11 nucleotides align to TRBD2. V dropped 2 bases and J dropped 3; count of bases not matched to a gene: 4. Looked up from germline, CDR1 is SGDLS and CDR2 is YYNGEE. The CDR3 length is 15 residues.

This clone appeared a few times. CDR3 sequence reads: CSVEEAAGGLSGNTIYF. The CDR3 nucleotides read TGCAGCGTTGAAGAGGCGGCAGGGGGCCTCTCTGGAAACACCATATATTTT. The chain has TRBV29-1 and TRBJ1-3, with 8 bases matching TRBD1. J gave up 0 bases and V 0 bases, and 7 bases lay outside the gene matches. Germline V gives CDR1 SQVTM, CDR2 ANQGSEA. The CDR3 has 17 residues.

The V gene is TRBV5-4, the J gene TRBJ1-2; no firm D call. The germline CDR1 and CDR2 sequences are SGHNT and YYREEE (reference sequence). V was pared by 1 base and J by 8 bases, with 15 bases between. CDR3 length: 14 amino acids. Here the CDR3 reads CASSLTNLFRGYTF. The CDR3 DNA follows: TGTGCCAGCAGCTTGACCAACCTATTCCGGGGCTACACCTTC.

This clone was found once. The CDR3 reads CASSFDRGQGGELFF. CDR3 sequence (DNA): TGTGCCAGCAGCTTCGACAGGGGGCAAGGCGGGGAGCTGTTTTTT. V and J are TRBV7-2 and TRBJ2-2; TRBD1 agrees at 10 bases. The V gene end was trimmed by 3 bases and the J gene end by 7 bases; junction bases not matched to a gene: 5. The CDR3 length is 15 residues. Germline CDR1 SGHTA, CDR2 FQGNSA.

The V gene is TRBV21-1, the J gene TRBJ2-4; the D segment call TRBD1 is taken from the table without a DNA check. TRBV21-1 constitutes a pseudogene. The CDR3 has 18 amino acids. The CDR3 spells CASSPLHDRTRAKNIQYF. The CDR3 coding sequence is TGTGCCAGCAGCCCCCTCCACGACAGGACGCGAGCCAAAAACATTCAGTACTTC.

CDR3 protein: CASSFSAIRGGRRQETQYF. The CDR3 DNA follows: TGTGCCAGCAGTTTTTCCGCGATTCGTGGCGGGAGACGCCAAGAGACCCAGTACTTC. The chain couples TRBV28 to TRBJ2-5, with 7 positions matching TRBD2. The CDR3 totals 19 residues. The germline CDR1 and CDR2 sequences are MDHEN and SYDVKM. With 3 bases clipped from V and 1 base from J, the junction kept 17 bases outside the gene matches.

The chain joins TRBV13 to TRBJ2-7, with 8 bases fitting TRBD2. V was pared by 5 bases and J by 5 bases, with 11 bases of the junction left unmatched. The germline V gene has CDR1 PRHDT and CDR2 FYEKMQ (reference sequence). CDR3 length: 15 residues. The CDR3 spells CASSLQRELPHEQYF. CDR3 bases: TGTGCCAGCAGCCTACAGCGGGAGTTACCCCACGAGCAGTACTTC.

The chain recombines TRBV28 with TRBJ2-7, with a tentative D call TRBD2 (7 bases). Trimming removed 8 bases from V and 1 base from J, with 33 bases in between. The CDR3 is made up of 20 amino acids. Germline V gives CDR1 MDHEN, CDR2 SYDVKM. CDR3 in amino acids: CASSDPPGADRDYLSYEQYF. CDR3 sequence (DNA): TGTGCCAGCTCGGACCCGCCGGGGGCGGATCGGGACTACCTTTCCTACGAGCAGTACTTC.